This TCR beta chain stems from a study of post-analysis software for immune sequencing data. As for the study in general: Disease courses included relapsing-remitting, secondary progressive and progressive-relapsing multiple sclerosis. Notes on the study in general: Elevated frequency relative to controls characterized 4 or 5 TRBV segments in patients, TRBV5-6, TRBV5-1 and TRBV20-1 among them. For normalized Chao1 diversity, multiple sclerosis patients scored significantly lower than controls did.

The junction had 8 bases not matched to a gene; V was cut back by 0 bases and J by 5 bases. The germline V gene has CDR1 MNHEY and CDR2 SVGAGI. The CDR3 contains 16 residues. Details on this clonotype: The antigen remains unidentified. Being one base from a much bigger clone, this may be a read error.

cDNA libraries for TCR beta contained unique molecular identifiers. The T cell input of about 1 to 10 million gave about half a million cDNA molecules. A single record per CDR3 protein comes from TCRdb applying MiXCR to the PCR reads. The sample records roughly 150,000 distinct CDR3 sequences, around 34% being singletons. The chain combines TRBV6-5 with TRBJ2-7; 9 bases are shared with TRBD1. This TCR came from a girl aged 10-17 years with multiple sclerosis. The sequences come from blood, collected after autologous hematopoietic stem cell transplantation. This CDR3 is CASSYSGGTGCNEQYF. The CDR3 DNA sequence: TGTGCCAGCAGTTACTCGGGCGGGACAGGGTGCAACGAGCAGTACTTC.